This TCR beta chain was observed in a study of OX40 agonist ivuxolimab in advanced cancers. Study-wide background: Of the participants, 40% to 50% had some prior anti-PD-1, anti-PD-L1 or anti-CTLA-4 therapy, which was allowed.

CDR1 LNHDA and CDR2 SQIVND come from the germline V gene (reference sequence). The germline V and J ends were trimmed by 4 bases and 9 bases, with 16 bases remaining between them. The CDR3 spans 14 residues. Blood draws occurred at baseline, cycle 4 day 1, and cycle 7 day 1. Sequenced by immunoSEQ multiplex PCR; TCRdb stores in-frame clones only, minus some. This table holds fewer than 50,000 clones, more than 80% found once. The source material was CD4+ or CD8+ T cells sorted from blood, sampled in a trial of the OX40 agonist ivuxolimab. The chain has TRBV19 and TRBJ2-1, with D perhaps TRBD1 or TRBD2 (8 bases each). The TCR originated in an adult with an advanced solid tumor such as melanoma, head and neck, liver or kidney cancer. CDR3 nucleotides: TGTGCCAGTAGTAGGGTTAGCGGGACAGGTGAGCAGTTCTTC. Amino acids: CASSRVSGTGEQFF.